This TCR beta chain was sequenced in a study of cytomegalovirus exposure and HLA in healthy donors. 13 Jbeta primers and 60 Vbeta primers were used for the PCR. Generated by immunoSEQ multiplex PCR, the TCRdb table keeps only in-frame clones and is missing some. The table has 120,000 or so clones, about 80% seen once. This clone was counted between two and nine times. The CDR3 has 15 amino acids. Trimming shortened V by 3 bases and J by 0 bases, and 8 bases separated the two germline ends. Germline V gene data show CDR1 as LNHDA and CDR2 as SQIVND (reference sequence). The V gene is TRBV19, the J gene TRBJ1-4; D gene ambiguous. The material sequenced was PBMCs. The receptor's source is a man aged 25-45 years in good health and CMV-seropositive. The CDR3 sequence: CASSIGLPTNEKLFF. The CDR3 bases are TGTGCCAGTAGTATCGGACTCCCAACTAATGAAAAACTGTTTTTT.